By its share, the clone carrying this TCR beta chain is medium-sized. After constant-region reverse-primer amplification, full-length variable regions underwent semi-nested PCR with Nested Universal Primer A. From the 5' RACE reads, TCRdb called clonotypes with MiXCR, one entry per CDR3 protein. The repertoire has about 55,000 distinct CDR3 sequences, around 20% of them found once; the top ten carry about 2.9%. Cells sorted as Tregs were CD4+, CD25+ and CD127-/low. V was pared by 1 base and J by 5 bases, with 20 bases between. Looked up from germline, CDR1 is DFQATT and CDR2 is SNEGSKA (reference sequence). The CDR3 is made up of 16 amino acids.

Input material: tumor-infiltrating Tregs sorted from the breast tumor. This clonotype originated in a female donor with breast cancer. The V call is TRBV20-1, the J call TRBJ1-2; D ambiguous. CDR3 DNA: TGCAGTGCTAGAGGGAAGTTGTCTCGAGTCCGATATGGCTACACCTTC. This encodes CSARGKLSRVRYGYTF.